Listed here is a single T cell receptor (beta chain). Its antigen is unknown. Per-nucleotide qualities are absent, and no much larger clonotype sits a single base away. Preparation of the library involved the immunoSEQ multiplex PCR assay. The published analysis was carried out like this. A statistical classification framework was built to diagnose cytomegalovirus status from the catalog of TCR beta chain sequences. The table was pulled from immuneACCESS by TCRdb, which kept in-frame rearrangements only. Such tables lose some clones; where checked, under half of the loss comes from unresolved V genes, and the rest has no known cause. V and J calls and clone size are as listed in that table; D and trimming were resolved from the DNA. The sample profile shows 150,000 to 200,000 clones; more than 70% of them were found once. Of the sample, 2.5% to 3% is held by the ten largest clones. Donors formed part of the validation cohort, which comprised over a hundred subjects and was distinct from the first cohort of under 750 subjects.

This specimen comes from a study of cytomegalovirus exposure and HLA in healthy donors (dated by TCRdb to 2017 to 2019). About the study as a whole: A later analysis indicated that the roughly 130 validation repertoires were generated on the platform also employed for the 700 or so repertoires of the first cohort. A separate validation cohort of roughly 120 different subjects was used in addition to the approximately 610-subject first cohort. The study combined high-throughput TCR immunosequencing, statistical association of individual TCRs with disease status, and machine learning to predict cytomegalovirus infection status. The study aimed to test whether signatures of past pathogen exposure could be identified by cataloging public T cell receptors.

CDR1 and CDR2, per the germline V gene, are MGHRA and YSYEKL. The CDR3 runs 15 amino acids, cysteine and phenylalanine included. Left in the record is the CDR3 DNA by itself, 45 bases read in frame from the first base. V drops 1 base and J drops 0 bases, leaving 9 bases in between. Broader findings and caveats from the paper: The study gave a list of 150 to 200 TCR beta chains associated with cytomegalovirus. In vitro tests confirmed that a few of the cytomegalovirus-associated TCR beta chains recognize cytomegalovirus antigens. The classifier was reported to diagnose cytomegalovirus status with high specificity and sensitivity in both the original and validation cohorts. It was suggested by the authors that the approach could potentially be generalized to other disease states and immunological phenotypes. A later analysis lacked HLA typing for the validation cohort, so it scored co-occurrence in that cohort across all 110 or so repertoires. Most TCR sequences were seen in very few donors, while some public TCRs were found in many individuals. Of the cluster scores, roughly 95% were above 0 in a later analysis, which found that TCRs clustered in the first cohort also tended to co-occur in the 95 to 150 validation repertoires.

The specimen was PBMCs. This chain joins TRBV4-1 to TRBJ1-2; TRBD1 is possibly the D segment (5 matching bases). This clonotype was sampled from a man between 18 and 35 years old in good health and CMV-seronegative. The nucleotide sequence is TGCGCCAGCAGCCAAGCGACAGCAACTAACTATGGCTACACCTTC. Its protein is CASSQATATNYGYTF.